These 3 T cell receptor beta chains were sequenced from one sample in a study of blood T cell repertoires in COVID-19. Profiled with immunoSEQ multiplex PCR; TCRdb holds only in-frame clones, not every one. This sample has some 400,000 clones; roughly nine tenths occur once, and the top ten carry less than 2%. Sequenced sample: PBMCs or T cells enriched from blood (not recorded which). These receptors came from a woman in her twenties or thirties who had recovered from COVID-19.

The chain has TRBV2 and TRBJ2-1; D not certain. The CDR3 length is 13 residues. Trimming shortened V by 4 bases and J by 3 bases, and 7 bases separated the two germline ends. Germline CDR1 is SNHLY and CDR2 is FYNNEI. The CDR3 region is CASSVERYNEQFF. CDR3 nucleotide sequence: TGTGCCAGCAGTGTCGAGCGCTACAATGAGCAGTTCTTC.

The CDR3 sequence: CASSEFTDQETQYF. CDR3 sequence (DNA): TGTGCCAGCAGTGAATTCACAGACCAAGAGACCCAGTACTTC. The chain employs TRBV25-1 and TRBJ2-5; D ambiguous. Germline CDR1 MGHDK, CDR2 SYGVNS. The CDR3 sequence is 14 residues long. Deletions cut 1 base from V and 0 bases from J, with 6 bases between.

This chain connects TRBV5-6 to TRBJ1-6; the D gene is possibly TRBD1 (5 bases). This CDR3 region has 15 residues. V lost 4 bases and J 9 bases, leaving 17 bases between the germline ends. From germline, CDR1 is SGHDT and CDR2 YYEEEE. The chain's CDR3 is CASSAGWPVGSPLHF. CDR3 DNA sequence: TGTGCCAGCAGCGCAGGGTGGCCTGTTGGTTCACCCCTCCACTTT.